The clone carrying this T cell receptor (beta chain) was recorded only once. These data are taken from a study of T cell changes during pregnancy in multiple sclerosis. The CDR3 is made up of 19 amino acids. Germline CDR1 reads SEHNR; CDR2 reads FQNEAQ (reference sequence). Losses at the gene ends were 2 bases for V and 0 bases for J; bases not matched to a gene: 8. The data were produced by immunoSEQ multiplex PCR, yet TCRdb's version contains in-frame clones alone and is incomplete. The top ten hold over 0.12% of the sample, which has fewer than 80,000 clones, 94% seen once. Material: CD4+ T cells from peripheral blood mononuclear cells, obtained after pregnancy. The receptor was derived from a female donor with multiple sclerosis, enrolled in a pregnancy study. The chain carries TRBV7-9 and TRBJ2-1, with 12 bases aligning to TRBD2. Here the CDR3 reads CASSLWTSGDYSSYNEQFF. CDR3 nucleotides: TGTGCCAGCAGCTTATGGACTAGCGGGGATTATAGCTCCTACAATGAGCAGTTCTTC. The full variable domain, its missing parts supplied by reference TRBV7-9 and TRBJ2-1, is DTGVSQNPRHKITKRGQNVTFRCDPISEHNRLYWYRQTLGQGPEFLTYFQNEAQLEKSRLLSDRFSAERPKGSFSTLEIQRTEQGDSAMYLCASSLWTSGDYSSYNEQFFGPGTRLTVL.